This TCR beta chain was sequenced during a study of molecular identifiers for immune sequencing clone quantification. Study-wide context: For replicates, RNA isolated from around 20,000 or 99,000 naive CD8 cells was divided into five portions, of which four were sequenced.

Points from the study as a whole: In naive cells, under 1% of molecules belonged to clones above 20 RNA copies, against over 97% in effector cells.

With listed TCR primers and previously described methods, bulk TCR libraries were prepared. Each CDR3 protein is one row after TCRdb ran MiXCR on the PCR reads. The top ten hold 0.7% to 0.95% of the sample, which has hundreds of thousands of distinct CDR3 sequences, 25% seen once. As to this clonotype: What it recognizes is unknown.

Naive CD8 T cells were sorted as CD8+CD4-CCR7+CD45RA+. Unmatched junction bases numbered 9, after V lost 5 bases and J lost 6 bases. CDR1 and CDR2 from the germline V gene are SEHNR and FQNEAQ (reference sequence). This CDR3 contains 16 residues. The chain joins TRBV7-9 to TRBJ2-2; 10 bases agree with TRBD2. This clonotype was obtained from a human donor in good health. Some libraries in this study had Jurkat cell RNA spiked in. What was sequenced was naive CD8+ T cells from blood, with Jurkat cell RNA spiked in. Noted subset: FACS-sorted CD8+CD4-CCR7+CD45RA+ naive T cells. In nucleotides, the CDR3 is TGTGCCAGCAGCCCCCTAGCGGGAGCGAGGGCCGGGGAGCTGTTTTTT. Translated: CASSPLAGARAGELFF. Using reference TRBV7-9 and TRBJ2-2 for the parts outside the CDR3, the full variable domain is DTGVSQNPRHKITKRGQNVTFRCDPISEHNRLYWYRQTLGQGPEFLTYFQNEAQLEKSRLLSDRFSAERPKGSFSTLEIQRTEQGDSAMYLCASSPLAGARAGELFFGEGSRLTVL.